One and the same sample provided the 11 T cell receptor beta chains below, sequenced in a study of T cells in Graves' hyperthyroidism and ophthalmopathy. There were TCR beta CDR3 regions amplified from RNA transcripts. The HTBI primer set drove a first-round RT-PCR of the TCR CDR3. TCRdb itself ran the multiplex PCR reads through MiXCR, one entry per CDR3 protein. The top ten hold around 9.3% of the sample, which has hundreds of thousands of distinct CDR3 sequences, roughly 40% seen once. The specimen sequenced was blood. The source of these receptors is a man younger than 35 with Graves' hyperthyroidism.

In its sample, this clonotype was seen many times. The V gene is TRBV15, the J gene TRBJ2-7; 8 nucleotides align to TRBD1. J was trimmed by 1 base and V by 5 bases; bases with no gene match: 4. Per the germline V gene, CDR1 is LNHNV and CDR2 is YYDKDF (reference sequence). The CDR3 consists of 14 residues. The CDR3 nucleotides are TGTGCCACCAGCCCTCGACAGGGGTCCTACGAGCAGTACTTC. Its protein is CATSPRQGSYEQYF.

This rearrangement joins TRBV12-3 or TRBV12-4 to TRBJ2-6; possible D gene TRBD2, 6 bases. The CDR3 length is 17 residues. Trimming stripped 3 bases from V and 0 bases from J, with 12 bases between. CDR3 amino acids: CASSLLEGISGANVLTF. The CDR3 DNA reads TGTGCCAGCAGTTTGTTGGAGGGAATCTCTGGGGCCAACGTCCTGACTTTC.

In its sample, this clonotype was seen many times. The CDR3 nucleotides read TGTGCCAGCGCTCCCTTCGAGGGGGCGAACGAGCAGTACTTC. Translation: CASAPFEGANEQYF. This chain links TRBV7-2 with TRBJ2-7, with 7 bases identical to TRBD1. V dropped 8 bases and J dropped 5; count of bases not matched to a gene: 12. From germline, CDR1 is SGHTA and CDR2 FQGNSA. This CDR3 region has 14 residues.

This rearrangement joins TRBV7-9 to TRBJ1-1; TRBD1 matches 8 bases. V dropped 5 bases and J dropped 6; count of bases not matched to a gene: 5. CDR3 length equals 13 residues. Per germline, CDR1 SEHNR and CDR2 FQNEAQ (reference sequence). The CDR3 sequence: CASSPLGQAEAFF. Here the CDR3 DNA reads TGTGCCAGCAGCCCACTGGGACAGGCTGAAGCTTTCTTT.

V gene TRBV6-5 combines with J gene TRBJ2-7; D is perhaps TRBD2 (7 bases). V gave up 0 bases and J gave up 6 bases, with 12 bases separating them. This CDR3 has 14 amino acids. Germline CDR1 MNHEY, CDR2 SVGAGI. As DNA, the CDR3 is TGTGCCAGCAGTTACTCCGACAGGACTAGCGAGCAGTACTTC. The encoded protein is CASSYSDRTSEQYF.

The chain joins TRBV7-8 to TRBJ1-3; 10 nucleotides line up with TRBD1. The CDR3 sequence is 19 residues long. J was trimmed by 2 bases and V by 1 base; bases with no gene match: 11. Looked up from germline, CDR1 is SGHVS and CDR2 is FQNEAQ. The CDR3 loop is CASSLVGTGEVLAGNTIYF. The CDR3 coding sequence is TGTGCCAGCAGCTTAGTCGGGACAGGGGAGGTTTTGGCTGGAAACACCATATATTTT.

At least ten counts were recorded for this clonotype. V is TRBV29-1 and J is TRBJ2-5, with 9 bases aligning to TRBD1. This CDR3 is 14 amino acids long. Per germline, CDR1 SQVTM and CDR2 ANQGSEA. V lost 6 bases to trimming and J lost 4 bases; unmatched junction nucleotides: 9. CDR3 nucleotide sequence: TGCAGCGTCGTTGGACAGGGGACAGTAGAGACCCAGTACTTC. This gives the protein CSVVGQGTVETQYF.

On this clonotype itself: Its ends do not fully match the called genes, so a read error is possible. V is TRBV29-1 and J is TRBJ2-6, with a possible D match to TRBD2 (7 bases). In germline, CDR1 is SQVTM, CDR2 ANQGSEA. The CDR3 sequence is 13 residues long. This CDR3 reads CSVEGGAGATRAF. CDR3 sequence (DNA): TGCAGCGTTGAAGGGGGCGCGGGGGCTACTAGGGCTTTC.

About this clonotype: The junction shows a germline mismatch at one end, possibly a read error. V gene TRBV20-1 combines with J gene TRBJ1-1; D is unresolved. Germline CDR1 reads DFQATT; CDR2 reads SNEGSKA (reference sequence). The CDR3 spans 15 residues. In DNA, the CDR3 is TGCAGCGCTAGAGAGGTTACGCGGGTGAACACTGAAGCTTTCTTT. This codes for CSAREVTRVNTEAFF.

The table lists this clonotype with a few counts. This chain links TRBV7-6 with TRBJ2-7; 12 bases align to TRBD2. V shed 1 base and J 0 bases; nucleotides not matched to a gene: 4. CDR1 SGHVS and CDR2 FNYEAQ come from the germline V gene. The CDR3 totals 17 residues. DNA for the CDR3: TGTGCCAGCAGCTTAGGGACTAGCGGGATGAGCTCCTACGAGCAGTACTTC. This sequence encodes CASSLGTSGMSSYEQYF.

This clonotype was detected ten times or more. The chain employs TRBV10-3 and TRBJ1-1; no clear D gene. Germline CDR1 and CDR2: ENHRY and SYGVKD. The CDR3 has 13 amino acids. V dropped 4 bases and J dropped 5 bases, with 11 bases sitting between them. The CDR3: CAISGALGTEAFF. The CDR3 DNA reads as TGTGCCATCAGTGGGGCGTTAGGTACTGAAGCTTTCTTT.